These 13 T cell receptor beta chains share one sample of origin, sequenced in a study of response to subunit inactivated influenza vaccine. TCRdb recomputed calls from the RT-PCR reads with MiXCR, one row per CDR3 protein. The sample holds 530,000 or so distinct CDR3 sequences; about 15% are singletons and the top ten take 8.5% to 14%. The specimen was PBMCs from blood, collected approximately 12 days after vaccination. These receptors all stem from a man in his forties or fifties who received an inactivated influenza vaccine.

The J gene is TRBJ1-6, the V gene TRBV6-1; 7 bases align to TRBD1. Trimming removed 2 bases from V and 9 bases from J; junction bases left unmatched: 1. Germline assignment: CDR1 MNHNS and CDR2 SASEGT. CDR3 size: 13 residues. This CDR3 reads CASSETGVSPLHF. In nucleotides, the CDR3 is TGTGCCAGCAGTGAAACAGGGGTTTCACCCCTCCACTTT.

This chain connects TRBV28 to TRBJ2-1, with 9 bases aligning to TRBD2. The V and J ends lost 9 bases and 6 bases, in that order; junction bases with no gene match: 9. This CDR3 contains 14 residues. Germline V gene sequence: CDR1 MDHEN, CDR2 SYDVKM. CDR3 in amino acids: CASLMLAGVNEQFF. CDR3 coding DNA: TGTGCCAGTTTGATGTTAGCGGGAGTCAATGAGCAGTTCTTC. The full variable domain, completed using reference TRBV28 and TRBJ2-1, is DVKVTQSSRYLVKRTGEKVFLECVQDMDHENMFWYRQDPGLGLRLIYFSYDVKMKEKGDIPEGYSVSREKKERFSLILESASTNQTSMYLCASLMLAGVNEQFFGPGTRLTVL.

The chain links TRBV20-1 to TRBJ2-2, with 8 bases aligning to TRBD2. The junction had 11 bases not matched to a gene; V was cut back by 3 bases and J by 5 bases. Germline loops: CDR1 DFQATT, CDR2 SNEGSKA (reference sequence). The CDR3 is made up of 16 amino acids. CDR3 in DNA: TGCAGTGCTAGTTTAACTGCGGGAGGAGGGACCGGGGAGCTGTTTTTT. This codes for CSASLTAGGGTGELFF.

The V call is TRBV20-1, the J call TRBJ1-5; 11 bases agree with TRBD1. Germline CDR1 DFQATT, CDR2 SNEGSKA (reference sequence). This CDR3 is 15 amino acids long. With 2 bases clipped from V and 4 bases from J, the junction kept 4 bases outside the gene matches. As DNA, the CDR3 is TGCAGTGCTAGACGGACAGGGGGCAAAAATCAGCCCCAGCATTTT. Translating gives CSARRTGGKNQPQHF.

V gene TRBV7-9 combines with J gene TRBJ2-5; D is perhaps TRBD1 or TRBD2 (5 bases each). The germline V gene has CDR1 SEHNR and CDR2 FQNEAQ (reference sequence). V dropped 8 bases and J dropped 4 bases, with 8 bases sitting between them. The CDR3 consists of 11 residues. The CDR3 reads CASEGTETQYF. For the CDR3, the DNA is TGTGCCAGCGAGGGGACAGAGACCCAGTACTTC.

This clonotype came up a few times. The chain recombines TRBV5-5 with TRBJ2-5, with D perhaps TRBD1 (5 bases). The CDR3 covers 14 residues. CDR1 and CDR2 from the germline V gene are SGHKS and YYEKEE (reference sequence). V shed 6 bases and J shed 4 bases, with 16 bases lying between them. CDR3 residues: CASTPDRGRETQYF. CDR3 sequence (DNA): TGTGCCAGCACCCCCGACAGAGGTCGAGAGACCCAGTACTTC.

The gene calls are TRBV6-2 or TRBV6-3 and TRBJ2-6; 10 bases are a match to TRBD1. Losses at the gene ends were 7 bases for V and 4 bases for J; bases not matched to a gene: 4. Per germline, CDR1 MNHEY and CDR2 SVGEGT. The CDR3 consists of 15 residues. The CDR3 region is CASMGTGEGANVLTF. The DNA of the CDR3 is TGTGCCAGCATGGGGACAGGGGAAGGGGCCAACGTCCTGACTTTC.

This clonotype occurred once. CDR3 in amino acids: CASSQGLGQLYEQYF. CDR3 bases: TGTGCCAGCAGCCAAGGTCTGGGACAGCTCTACGAGCAGTACTTC. This chain connects TRBV3-1 to TRBJ2-7; 7 nucleotides agree with TRBD1. CDR1 is LGHDT and CDR2 is YNNKEL in the germline V gene (reference sequence). The CDR3 is 15 amino acids. The junction had 6 bases not matched to a gene; V was cut back by 1 base and J by 3 bases.

The chain is built from TRBV28 and TRBJ1-2; weak D call: TRBD1 (5 bases). Germline V CDR1 and CDR2: MDHEN, SYDVKM. The CDR3 totals 13 residues. Trimming shortened V by 5 bases and J by 5 bases, and 12 bases separated the two germline ends. CDR3 bases: TGTGCCAGCAGTCCTAACAGGCTTTATGGCTACACCTTC. This codes for CASSPNRLYGYTF.

In its sample, this clonotype was seen a few times. The chain links TRBV27 to TRBJ2-5; D is undetermined. The V end lost 1 base, the J end lost 4 bases, and 10 bases lay between the germline ends. Germline V gene data show CDR1 as MNHEY and CDR2 as SMNVEV (reference sequence). The CDR3 contains 14 residues. Written as DNA, the CDR3 is TGTGCCAGCAGTTTATTAACCAGCCGAGAGACCCAGTACTTC. It yields the protein CASSLLTSRETQYF.

As regards this clonotype: With a much larger clone just one base away, this may be a read error. V gene TRBV7-2 combines with J gene TRBJ2-5; the D is unclear. Per germline, CDR1 SGHTA and CDR2 FQGNSA. Trimming removed 1 base from V and 7 bases from J, with 10 bases in between. The CDR3 is 13 residues long. The CDR3 DNA follows: TGTGCCAGCAGCTTAGGCGAAAAGGGGACCCAGTACTTC. Its translation is CASSLGEKGTQYF. Complete variable domain (other parts from reference TRBV7-2 and TRBJ2-5): GAGVSQSPSNKVTEKGKDVELRCDPISGHTALYWYRQSLGQGLEFLIYFQGNSAPDKSGLPSDRFSAERTGGSVSTLTIQRTQQEDSAVYLCASSLGEKGTQYFGPGTRLLVL.

This clonotype was counted only a few times. The chain couples TRBV7-2 to TRBJ1-5; D unclear. The length of the CDR3 is 15 residues. Trimming removed 1 base at V and 5 bases at J, with 12 bases between. Looked up from germline, CDR1 is SGHTA and CDR2 is FQGNSA. CDR3 loop: CASSLGLGGYQPQHF. The CDR3 nucleotides are TGTGCCAGCAGCTTAGGGTTGGGCGGCTATCAGCCCCAGCATTTT.

This chain connects TRBV24-1 to TRBJ2-1; 9 bases line up with TRBD2. With 3 bases clipped from V and 4 bases from J, the junction kept 6 bases outside the gene matches. The V gene's germline CDR1 is KGHDR and CDR2 SFDVKD. This CDR3 spans 16 amino acids. Here the CDR3 DNA reads TGTGCCACCAGTGATGGGGCTAGCGGGAAATACAATGAGCAGTTCTTC. It codes for CATSDGASGKYNEQFF.